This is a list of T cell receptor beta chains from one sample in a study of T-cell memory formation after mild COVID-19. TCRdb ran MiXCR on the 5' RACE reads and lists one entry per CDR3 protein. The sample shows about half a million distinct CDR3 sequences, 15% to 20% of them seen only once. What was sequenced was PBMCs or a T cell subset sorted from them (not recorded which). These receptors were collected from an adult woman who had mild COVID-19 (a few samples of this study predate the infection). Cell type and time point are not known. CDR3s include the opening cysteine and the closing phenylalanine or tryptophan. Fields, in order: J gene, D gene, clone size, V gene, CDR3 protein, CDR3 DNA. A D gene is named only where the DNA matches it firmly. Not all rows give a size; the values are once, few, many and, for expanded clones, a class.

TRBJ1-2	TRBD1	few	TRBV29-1	CSVDDRESGYTF	TGCAGCGTGGATGACAGGGAGAGTGGCTACACCTTC
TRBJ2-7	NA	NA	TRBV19	CASSKEMRSAPSYEQYF	TGTGCCAGTAGTAAAGAGATGCGGAGCGCACCTTCTTACGAGCAGTACTTC
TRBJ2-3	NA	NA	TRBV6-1	CASSEMEGTQYF	TGTGCCAGCAGTGAAATGGAGGGAACGCAGTATTTT
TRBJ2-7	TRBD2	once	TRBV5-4	CASSPEAGLAAYEQYF	TGTGCCAGCAGCCCGGAGGCGGGACTAGCGGCCTACGAGCAGTACTTC
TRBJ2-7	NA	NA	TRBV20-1	CSAREGRKAYEQYF	TGCAGTGCTAGAGAGGGGCGAAAGGCCTACGAGCAGTACTTC
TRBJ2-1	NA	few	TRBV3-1	CASSQSPRDYEQFF	TGTGCCAGCAGCCAATCCCCGAGGGACTATGAGCAGTTCTTC
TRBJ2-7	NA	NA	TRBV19	CASSIGTRSEQYF	TGTGCCAGTAGTATAGGTACCCGAAGCGAGCAGTACTTC
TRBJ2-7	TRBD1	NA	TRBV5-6	CASSNPQDRGYEQYF	TGTGCCAGCAGCAATCCTCAGGACAGGGGCTACGAGCAGTACTTC
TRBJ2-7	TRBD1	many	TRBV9	CASSPTGQGYEQYF	TGTGCCAGCAGTCCAACCGGACAGGGCTACGAGCAGTACTTC
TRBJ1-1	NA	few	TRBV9	CASSSQDTEAFF	TGTGCCAGCAGCTCCCAGGACACTGAAGCTTTCTTT
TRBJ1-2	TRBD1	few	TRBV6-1	CASSDRTGGNYGYTF	TGTGCCAGCAGTGATCGGACAGGGGGAAACTATGGCTACACCTTC
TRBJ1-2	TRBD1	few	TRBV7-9	CASSFWTGTLYGYTF	TGTGCCAGCAGCTTCTGGACAGGGACTCTCTATGGCTACACCTTC
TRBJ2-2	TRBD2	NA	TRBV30	CAWSVAGGGELFF	TGTGCCTGGAGTGTTGCGGGAGGGGGGGAGCTGTTTTTT
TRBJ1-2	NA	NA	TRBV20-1	CSARDLRGGGYTF	TGCAGTGCTAGAGACCTACGCGGCGGTGGCTACACCTTC
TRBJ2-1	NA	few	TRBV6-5	CASSQGSPTYNEQFF	TGTGCCAGCAGTCAGGGTTCGCCTACCTACAATGAGCAGTTCTTC
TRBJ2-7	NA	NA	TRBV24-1	CATSQGAGSYEQYF	TGTGCCACCAGTCAAGGGGCTGGCTCCTACGAGCAGTACTTC
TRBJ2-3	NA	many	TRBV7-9	CASSPERGTDTQYF	TGTGCCAGCAGCCCCGAGAGGGGAACAGATACGCAGTATTTT
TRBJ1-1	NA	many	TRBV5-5	CASSSKTDGNTEAFF	TGTGCCAGCAGCTCTAAGACGGACGGGAACACTGAAGCTTTCTTT
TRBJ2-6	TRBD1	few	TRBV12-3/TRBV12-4	CASSTGQVLLSGANVLTF	TGTGCCAGCAGCACGGGACAGGTTTTGCTCTCTGGGGCCAACGTCCTGACTTTC
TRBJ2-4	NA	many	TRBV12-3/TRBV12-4	CASSPGPSHGNIQYF	TGTGCCAGCAGTCCCGGACCAAGCCATGGAAACATTCAGTACTTC
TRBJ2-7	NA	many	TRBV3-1	CATPLGQSYEQYF	TGTGCCACCCCGCTAGGACAGTCCTACGAGCAGTACTTC
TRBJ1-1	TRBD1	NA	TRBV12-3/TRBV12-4	CASRGTGGPNTEAFF	TGTGCCAGCAGAGGGACAGGGGGTCCAAACACTGAAGCTTTCTTT
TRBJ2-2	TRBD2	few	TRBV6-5	CASSYSGGRAGELFF	TGTGCCAGCAGTTACTCGGGAGGGAGGGCCGGGGAGCTGTTTTTT
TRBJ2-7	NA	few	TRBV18	CASSPPQQNSYEQYF	TGTGCCAGCTCACCACCTCAACAGAATTCTTACGAGCAGTACTTC
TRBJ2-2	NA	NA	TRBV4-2	CASSQDLKDGELFF	TGTGCCAGCAGCCAAGATTTAAAGGACGGGGAGCTGTTTTTT
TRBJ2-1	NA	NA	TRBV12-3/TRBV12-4	CASSFFPEDNEQFF	TGTGCCAGCAGTTTTTTCCCCGAAGACAATGAGCAGTTCTTC
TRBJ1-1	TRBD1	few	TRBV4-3	CASSRGQGIAEAFF	TGCGCCAGCAGCCGCGGACAGGGGATAGCTGAAGCTTTCTTT
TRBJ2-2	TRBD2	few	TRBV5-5	CASTGGSGANTGELFF	TGTGCCAGCACGGGGGGTAGCGGGGCCAACACCGGGGAGCTGTTTTTT
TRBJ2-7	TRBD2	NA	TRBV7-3	CASSLAPRGDEQYF	TGTGCCAGCAGCTTAGCTCCTCGGGGGGACGAGCAGTACTTC
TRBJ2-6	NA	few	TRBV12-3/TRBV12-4	CASSLGLNVGANVLTF	TGTGCCAGCAGTCTAGGCTTAAATGTAGGGGCCAACGTCCTGACTTTC
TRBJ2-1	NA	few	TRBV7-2	CASSSTVSSYNEQFF	TGTGCCAGCAGTTCCACAGTTAGCTCCTACAATGAGCAGTTCTTC
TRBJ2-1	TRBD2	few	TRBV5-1	CASSVTSVREQFF	TGCGCCAGCAGCGTGACTAGCGTCCGTGAGCAGTTCTTC
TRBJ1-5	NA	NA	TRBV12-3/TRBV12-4	CASSFSAANQPQHF	TGTGCCAGCAGTTTTTCAGCGGCTAATCAGCCCCAGCATTTT
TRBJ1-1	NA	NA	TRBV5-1	CASSPRQDWATEAFF	TGCGCCAGCAGCCCCAGACAGGACTGGGCCACTGAAGCTTTCTTT
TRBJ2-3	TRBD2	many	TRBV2	CASSETSGRDTQYF	TGTGCCAGCAGTGAAACTAGCGGGAGGGATACGCAGTATTTT
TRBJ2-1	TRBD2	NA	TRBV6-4	CASSVTSEYNEQFF	TGTGCCAGCAGTGTGACTAGCGAGTACAATGAGCAGTTCTTC
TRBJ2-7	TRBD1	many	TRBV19	CASTGTDLREQYF	TGTGCCAGCACTGGGACAGACCTACGAGAGCAGTACTTC
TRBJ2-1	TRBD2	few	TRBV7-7	CASSSSGIGKNEQFF	TGTGCTAGCAGCTCGAGCGGGATAGGGAAAAATGAGCAGTTCTTC
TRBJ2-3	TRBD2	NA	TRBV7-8	CASSPPRGTTSTDTQYF	TGTGCCAGCAGCCCCCCCCGCGGGACTACCTCCACAGATACGCAGTATTTT
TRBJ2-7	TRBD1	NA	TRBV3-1	CASSHPWGTGADEQYF	TGTGCCAGCAGCCACCCTTGGGGCACAGGGGCGGACGAGCAGTACTTC
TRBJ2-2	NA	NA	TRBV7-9	CASTPPAGILTGELFF	TGTGCCAGCACCCCCCCCGCCGGGATTTTAACCGGGGAGCTGTTTTTT
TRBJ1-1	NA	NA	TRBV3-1	CASSQGGLYNTEAFF	TGTGCCAGCAGCCAGGGAGGACTATACAACACTGAAGCTTTCTTT
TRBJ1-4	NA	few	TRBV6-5	CASTYEWGGEKLFF	TGTGCCAGCACCTACGAATGGGGAGGAGAAAAACTGTTTTTT
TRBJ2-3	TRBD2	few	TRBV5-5	CASSPGLADTQYF	TGTGCCAGCAGCCCGGGACTAGCAGATACGCAGTATTTT
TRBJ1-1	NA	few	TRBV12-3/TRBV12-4	CASSLGPAEAFF	TGTGCCAGCAGTTTAGGGCCAGCAGAAGCTTTCTTT
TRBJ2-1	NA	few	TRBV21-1	CASPLGLAGEYNEQFF	TGTGCCAGCCCTTTAGGACTAGCGGGAGAGTACAATGAGCAGTTCTTC
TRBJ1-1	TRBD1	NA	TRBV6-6	CASSFRDSQAFF	TGTGCCAGCAGTTTCCGGGACAGCCAAGCTTTCTTT
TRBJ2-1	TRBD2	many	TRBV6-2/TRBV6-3	CASSSGLAGRRDEQFF	TGTGCCAGCAGTTCCGGACTAGCGGGACGAAGGGATGAGCAGTTCTTC
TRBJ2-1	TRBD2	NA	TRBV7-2	CASSLGPRAGSNEQFF	TGTGCCAGCAGCTTAGGGCCCCGAGCGGGGTCAAATGAGCAGTTCTTC
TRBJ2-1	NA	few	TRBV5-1	CASSLGTGPFNEQFF	TGCGCCAGCAGCTTGGGAACAGGGCCCTTCAATGAGCAGTTCTTC
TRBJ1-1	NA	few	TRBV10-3	CAISDPGPNTEAFF	TGTGCCATCAGTGACCCGGGTCCGAACACTGAAGCTTTCTTT